A single sample is the source of the 9 T cell receptor beta chains below, sequenced in a study of blood T cell repertoires in COVID-19. Data came from immunoSEQ multiplex PCR; TCRdb stores just in-frame clones and leaves some out. Of around 250,000 clones in the sample, 85% to 90% were seen once. Sequencing was performed on PBMCs or T cells enriched from blood (not recorded which). All receptors come from a woman aged 25 to 39 who had recovered from COVID-19.

The chain joins TRBV19 to TRBJ1-5, with 7 bases matching TRBD1. The germline V gene has CDR1 LNHDA and CDR2 SQIVND (reference sequence). Germline trimming cut 3 bases from V and 1 base from J; bases unmatched to any gene: 6. There are 16 residues in the CDR3. The CDR3 DNA sequence: TGTGCCAGTAGTATTTACGGGACAGCGAGCAATCAGCCCCAGCATTTT. This sequence encodes CASSIYGTASNQPQHF.

The genes are TRBV10-3 and TRBJ2-2; TRBD2 agrees at 7 bases. This CDR3 has 18 residues. The germline CDR1 and CDR2 sequences are ENHRY and SYGVKD. The trim removed 0 bases at V and 2 bases at J, leaving 9 bases unmatched. The CDR3 coding sequence is TGTGCCATCAGTGAGTCGACTGGCGGGAGACTCAACACCGGGGAGCTGTTTTTT. It translates to CAISESTGGRLNTGELFF.

The rearrangement uses TRBV7-9 and TRBJ1-1, with D maybe TRBD1 (5 bases). Germline V lookup: CDR1 SEHNR, CDR2 FQNEAQ (reference sequence). The ends were cut back, 3 bases at V and 1 base at J, with 9 bases in the middle. The CDR3 loop spans 14 amino acids. CDR3 loop: CASSFDQGNTEAFF. CDR3 DNA sequence: TGTGCCAGCAGCTTCGACCAGGGGAACACTGAAGCTTTCTTT.

The V and J genes are TRBV7-3 and TRBJ1-2, with a possible D match to TRBD1 (6 bases). V was cut by 2 bases and J by 6 bases, with 16 bases left in between. There are 15 residues in the CDR3. Per germline, CDR1 SGHTA and CDR2 FQGTGA. CDR3 DNA: TGTGCCAGCAGCTTATCCTCCGGGACACAGGATGGCTACACCTTC. It is translated as CASSLSSGTQDGYTF.

The chain couples TRBV5-1 to TRBJ1-6, with D perhaps matching TRBD1 (5 bases). Germline CDR1 and CDR2: SGHRS and YFSETQ. V dropped 4 bases and J dropped 7 bases, with 9 bases sitting between them. CDR3 length equals 13 residues. CDR3 residues: CASSLDTNSPLHF. The CDR3, as DNA: TGCGCCAGCAGCCTGGACACCAATTCACCCCTCCACTTT.

This sequence joins TRBV3-1 (or the pseudogene TRBV3-2) and TRBJ1-1; 11 bases map to TRBD1. CDR3 length: 15 amino acids. V dropped 4 bases and J dropped 5; count of bases not matched to a gene: 6. Germline values: CDR1 LGHDT, CDR2 YNNKEL (reference sequence). For the CDR3, the DNA is TGTGCCAGCAGCCCAAACCGGGACAGGGGGACTGAAGCTTTCTTT. Protein product: CASSPNRDRGTEAFF.

This chain uses TRBV3-1 (or the pseudogene TRBV3-2) with TRBJ2-7; 7 bases fit TRBD1. Germline V gene data show CDR1 as LGHDT and CDR2 as YNNKEL (reference sequence). The CDR3 consists of 12 residues. V gave up 1 base and J gave up 10 bases; unmatched junction bases: 4. The DNA for the CDR3 is TGTGCCAGCAGCCAAGGGGGACAGTCCCAGTACTTC. Translation gives CASSQGGQSQYF.

The rearrangement joins TRBV19 to TRBJ1-1; no reliable D call. With 7 bases removed from V and 1 base from J, the gap between germline ends came to 19 bases. CDR1 LNHDA and CDR2 SQIVND come from the germline V gene (reference sequence). The length of the CDR3 is 16 residues. CDR3 region: CASNSGGGRGNTEAFF. The CDR3 nucleotides read TGTGCCAGTAATAGCGGTGGAGGGCGTGGGAACACTGAAGCTTTCTTT.

The chain combines TRBV7-9 with TRBJ1-1; 7 positions agree with TRBD1. V shed 1 base and J 5 bases; nucleotides not matched to a gene: 10. The germline gives CDR1 SEHNR, CDR2 FQNEAQ (reference sequence). The CDR3 length is 16 residues. CDR3 amino acids: CASSLVGQGGGTEAFF. In nucleotides, the CDR3 is TGTGCCAGCAGCTTAGTTGGCCAGGGGGGTGGGACTGAAGCTTTCTTT.